This TCR beta chain came from a study of beta chain features in type 1 diabetes. The study, taken as a whole, reports: Within each of all four CD4+ subsets, Type 1 diabetes patients had TCRB CDR3s that were moderately but significantly shorter.

This clone has more than one count but fewer than ten. Antigen specificity is unknown. Expressed TCRB transcripts got sequenced, as all isolated RNA was reverse transcribed. TCRdb's table, derived via immunoSEQ multiplex PCR, lists solely in-frame clones and lacks some. The repertoire holds around 280,000 clones, over 12% seen once, with 0.015% to 0.017% in the top ten. The TCR was taken from a man aged 18 to 29 with type 1 diabetes. The sample comprised naive CD4+ T cells from blood.

The CDR3 protein is CASSVLAGGEETQYF. DNA for the CDR3: TGTGCCAGCAGTGTACTAGCGGGGGGTGAAGAGACCCAGTACTTC. The chain links TRBV6-1 to TRBJ2-5, with 12 bases fitting TRBD2. The CDR3 runs 15 residues. With V trimmed by 4 bases and J by 3 bases, 3 bases remained unmatched. Germline CDR1 reads MNHNS; CDR2 reads SASEGT.